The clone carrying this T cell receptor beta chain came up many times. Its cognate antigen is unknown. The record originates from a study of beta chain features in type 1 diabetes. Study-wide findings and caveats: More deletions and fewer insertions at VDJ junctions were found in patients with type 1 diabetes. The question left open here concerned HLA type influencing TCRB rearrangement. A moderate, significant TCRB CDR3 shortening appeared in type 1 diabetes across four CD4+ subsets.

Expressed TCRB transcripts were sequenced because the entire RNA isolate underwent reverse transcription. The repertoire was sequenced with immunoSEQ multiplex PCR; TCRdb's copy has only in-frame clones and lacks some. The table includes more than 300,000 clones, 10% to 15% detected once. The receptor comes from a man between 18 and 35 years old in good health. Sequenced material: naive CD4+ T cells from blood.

CDR3 sequence reads: CASSPGQGSYEQYF. The CDR3 bases are TGCGCCAGCAGCCCGGGACAGGGTTCCTACGAGCAGTACTTC. The gene calls are TRBV23-1 and TRBJ2-7; 9 bases are a match to TRBD1. TRBV23-1 is an open reading frame, and its role is uncertain. The CDR3 is made up of 14 amino acids. The junction had 4 bases not matched to a gene; V was cut back by 6 bases and J by 1 base.